These 26 T cell receptor beta chains came from one sample sequenced in a study of blood T cell repertoires in COVID-19 (dated by TCRdb to between 2020 and 2021). Libraries were prepared through the immunoSEQ multiplex PCR assay. In TCRdb, the immuneACCESS table is reduced to in-frame sequences with V and J assigned. These tables do not hold every clone; where another copy was compared, an unresolved V gene accounts for under half, and the others remain unexplained. This sample lists approximately 90,000 clones; more than 65% were detected once. The leading ten clones occupy roughly 4.4% of the sample. The material sequenced was peripheral blood. These receptors all stem from a man between 60 and 75 years old with acute or convalescent COVID-19.

The chain uses TRBV18 and TRBJ2-7; 11 positions agree with TRBD1. V lost 3 bases to trimming and J lost 4 bases; unmatched junction nucleotides: 5. CDR3 length equals 15 residues. Germline CDR1 and CDR2: KGHSH and LQKENI. The CDR3 region is CASSPGTGGWYEQYF. The DNA of the CDR3 is TGTGCCAGCTCACCCGGGACAGGGGGATGGTACGAGCAGTACTTC.

The chain employs TRBV19 and TRBJ2-2; D might be TRBD2 (8 bases). The CDR3 sequence is 16 residues long. V gave up 6 bases and J gave up 5 bases, with 19 bases separating them. The germline V gene has CDR1 LNHDA and CDR2 SQIVND (reference sequence). The CDR3 DNA sequence: TGTGCCAGTAGGGATAGCGGGGCGGACAGGACCGGGGAGCTGTTTTTT. It encodes CASRDSGADRTGELFF.

The chain links TRBV6-5 to TRBJ2-1; no clear D. The CDR3 is 14 amino acids. The V and J ends lost 0 bases and 7 bases respectively, with 10 bases between them. Germline V gene data show CDR1 as MNHEY and CDR2 as SVGAGI. The CDR3 region is CASSYSYQLNEQFF. DNA for the CDR3: TGTGCCAGCAGTTACTCGTACCAACTAAATGAGCAGTTCTTC.

The chain is built from TRBV11-2 and TRBJ2-1, with 8 nucleotides matching TRBD2. Trimming cost V 5 bases and J 3 bases; bases outside gene matches: 6. Germline values: CDR1 SGHAT, CDR2 FQNNGV. The CDR3 spans 15 residues. The CDR3 here is CASSTGLVFYNEQFF. The CDR3 DNA is TGTGCCAGCAGCACGGGACTAGTGTTCTACAATGAGCAGTTCTTC.

V usage is TRBV2 and J usage is TRBJ2-2; 9 bases agree with TRBD1. The CDR3 consists of 19 residues. Per germline, CDR1 SNHLY and CDR2 FYNNEI. V trimming: 2 bases; J trimming: 5 bases; junction bases outside the gene matches: 15. The CDR3 nucleotides read TGTGCCAGCAGTGAAAGGAACCGTTTCCGAGACAGGGGGACCGGGGAGCTGTTTTTT. This sequence encodes CASSERNRFRDRGTGELFF.

The chain has TRBV10-3 and TRBJ1-1; D is possibly TRBD1 (5 bases). Germline V CDR1 and CDR2: ENHRY, SYGVKD. CDR3 size: 14 residues. Trimming removed 6 bases at V and 2 bases at J, with 13 bases between. The CDR3 sequence is CAIRGGRSNTEAFF. In DNA, the CDR3 is TGTGCCATCAGGGGGGGACGGTCAAACACTGAAGCTTTCTTT.

The chain is built from TRBV28 and TRBJ1-4, with D possibly matching TRBD1 (6 bases). The germline V gene encodes CDR1 MDHEN and CDR2 SYDVKM. The CDR3 is 15 amino acids. V shed 2 bases and J shed 8 bases, with 15 bases lying between them. The CDR3 is CASSLIGAQGEKLFF. In DNA, the CDR3 is TGTGCCAGCAGTTTAATAGGGGCGCAGGGGGAAAAACTGTTTTTT. Full variable domain (missing parts from reference TRBV28 and TRBJ1-4): DVKVTQSSRYLVKRTGEKVFLECVQDMDHENMFWYRQDPGLGLRLIYFSYDVKMKEKGDIPEGYSVSREKKERFSLILESASTNQTSMYLCASSLIGAQGEKLFFGSGTQLSVL.

Turning to this clone: This sample includes further DNA sequences coding for the same CDR3. The chain has TRBV12-3 or TRBV12-4 and TRBJ1-6; 7 nucleotides match TRBD1. Losses at the gene ends were 5 bases for V and 8 bases for J; bases not matched to a gene: 3. The CDR3 covers 13 residues. The CDR3 region is CASSLTGDSPLHF. The CDR3 region has the DNA TGTGCCAGCAGTCTAACAGGGGATTCACCCCTCCACTTT.

Only a few counts were recorded for this clone. At one of its ends the junction is not consistent with the germline gene, which may arise from a read error. J is TRBJ2-5 and V is TRBV7-7; 15 bases fit TRBD2. There are 17 residues in the CDR3. Germline V gene sequence: CDR1 SSHAT, CDR2 FNYEAQ (reference sequence). CDR3: CASSSGLAGGMWETQYF. The CDR3 coding sequence is TGTGCTAGCAGCTCGGGACTAGCGGGGGGCATGTGGGAGACCCAGTACTTC.

The chain combines TRBV15 with TRBJ1-3, with D perhaps matching TRBD1 (6 bases). Germline V gives CDR1 LNHNV, CDR2 YYDKDF (reference sequence). The CDR3 totals 18 residues. V was pared by 0 bases and J by 0 bases, with 15 bases between. This CDR3 reads CATSRDWITGPSGNTIYF. The CDR3 bases are TGTGCCACCAGCAGAGATTGGATTACAGGGCCCTCTGGAAACACCATATATTTT.

This sequence joins TRBV5-1 and TRBJ1-2, with 7 bases aligning to TRBD1. The trim removed 0 bases at V and 6 bases at J, leaving 2 bases unmatched. This CDR3 has 13 amino acids. Per germline, CDR1 SGHRS and CDR2 YFSETQ. In DNA, the CDR3 is TGCGCCAGCAGCTTGGATACAGGGGATGGCTACACCTTC. It specifies CASSLDTGDGYTF.

This clone was detected once. The gene calls are TRBV9 and TRBJ1-1; 7 nucleotides line up with TRBD1. CDR1 is SGDLS, CDR2 YYNGEE, per germline. V shed 2 bases and J 5 bases; nucleotides not matched to a gene: 9. The length of the CDR3 is 15 residues. The CDR3 protein is CASSVRQGSATEAFF. DNA for the CDR3: TGTGCCAGCAGCGTCCGACAGGGATCAGCGACTGAAGCTTTCTTT.

The gene calls are TRBV7-9 and TRBJ2-7, with 7 bases fitting TRBD2. The CDR3 runs to 14 residues. Germline V lookup: CDR1 SEHNR, CDR2 FQNEAQ (reference sequence). V shed 5 bases and J 4 bases; nucleotides not matched to a gene: 8. CDR3 sequence (DNA): TGTGCCAGCAGCGCCGCAGCGGGGTTGTACGAGCAGTACTTC. Protein product: CASSAAAGLYEQYF.

The chain has TRBV15 and TRBJ2-2, with 11 bases lining up with TRBD1. The germline V gene encodes CDR1 LNHNV and CDR2 YYDKDF (reference sequence). The CDR3 runs to 16 residues. V lost 5 bases to trimming and J lost 3 bases; unmatched junction nucleotides: 5. This chain's CDR3 is CATSVRDRGDTGELFF. The CDR3 DNA reads TGTGCCACCAGCGTAAGGGACAGGGGGGACACCGGGGAGCTGTTTTTT.

This rearrangement joins TRBV7-9 to TRBJ2-2; TRBD2 might be the D (6 bases). The ends were cut back, 7 bases at V and 1 base at J, with 13 bases in the middle. This CDR3 has 15 residues. The germline V gene has CDR1 SEHNR and CDR2 FQNEAQ (reference sequence). The CDR3, as DNA: TGTGCCAGCACCCCGGTGGGGGGGAACACCGGGGAGCTGTTTTTT. This codes for CASTPVGGNTGELFF.

Of note for this clone: This CDR3 is also generated by other DNA sequences in the sample. This chain joins TRBV11-2 and TRBJ2-3, with 8 nucleotides matching TRBD2. Trimming cost V 0 bases and J 9 bases; bases outside gene matches: 5. The CDR3 contains 14 residues. Germline V gives CDR1 SGHAT, CDR2 FQNNGV. CDR3 coding DNA: TGTGCCAGCAGCTTAGAGGGTCGGGGGGGGACGCAGTATTTT. This translates into CASSLEGRGGTQYF. The variable domain in full, completed from reference TRBV11-2 and TRBJ2-3, reads EAGVAQSPRYKIIEKRQSVAFWCNPISGHATLYWYQQILGQGPKLLIQFQNNGVVDDSQLPKDRFSAERLKGVDSTLKIQPAKLEDSAVYLCASSLEGRGGTQYFGPGTRLTVL.

This clone was seen repeatedly, ten times or more. The sample carries other DNA sequences with the same CDR3. CDR3 coding DNA: TGTGCCAGTAGTATAGGAGAACAGGGTTTTTGGAGCAATCAGCCCCAGCATTTT. This gives the protein CASSIGEQGFWSNQPQHF. The chain has TRBV19 and TRBJ1-5; TRBD1 is a possible D gene (6 bases). Trimming left V 1 base short and J 1 base short, with 17 bases between. Germline CDR1 and CDR2: LNHDA and SQIVND (reference sequence). There are 18 residues in the CDR3.

Only one count was recorded for this clone. The rearrangement links TRBV6-2 or TRBV6-3 to TRBJ1-2; D is uncertain. The germline gives CDR1 MNHEY, CDR2 SVGEGT. V dropped 6 bases and J dropped 2 bases, with 16 bases sitting between them. The CDR3 is 15 amino acids. As DNA, the CDR3 is TGTGCCAGCAGCAACACGGGATGGGGAAACTATGGCTACACCTTC. The encoded protein is CASSNTGWGNYGYTF.

About this clone: Other DNA variants within this sample encode the same CDR3. The CDR3 DNA reads TGTGCCAGCAGTTCCACCGGGACAGTGCCCTACGAGCAGTACTTC. Protein sequence: CASSSTGTVPYEQYF. The chain is built from TRBV27 and TRBJ2-7; 7 positions match TRBD1. The CDR3 covers 15 residues. After removal of 4 bases from V and 2 bases from J, the junction contained 8 bases not matched to a gene. Germline-derived CDR1 and CDR2 are MNHEY and SMNVEV (reference sequence).

V is TRBV28 and J is TRBJ2-1, with D tentatively TRBD2 (6 bases). Trimming stripped 1 base from V and 9 bases from J, with 7 bases between. The CDR3 has 12 amino acids. Germline CDR1 MDHEN, CDR2 SYDVKM. The CDR3 nucleotides read TGTGCCAGCAGTTTATCGGGACTTGAGCAGTTCTTC. Translated, it gives CASSLSGLEQFF.

By its share, this clone is medium-sized. V gene TRBV19 combines with J gene TRBJ1-2; D ambiguous. Trimming stripped 3 bases from V and 4 bases from J, with 12 bases between. This CDR3 has 14 amino acids. Germline V gene sequence: CDR1 LNHDA, CDR2 SQIVND (reference sequence). CDR3 DNA: TGTGCCAGTAGTATCCGGGGAGTCTCCTATGGCTACACCTTC. Translation gives CASSIRGVSYGYTF.

The V and J genes are TRBV19 and TRBJ2-7; 8 positions agree with TRBD1. CDR1 is LNHDA and CDR2 is SQIVND in the germline V gene (reference sequence). Trimming removed 6 bases from V and 5 bases from J; junction bases left unmatched: 9. The CDR3 sequence is 14 residues long. The CDR3 region is CASRPKTGVNEQYF. The CDR3 bases are TGTGCCAGTAGACCCAAGACAGGGGTGAACGAGCAGTACTTC.

J is TRBJ1-5 and V is TRBV7-2, with D possibly TRBD1 on 6 matching bases. The V gene's germline CDR1 is SGHTA and CDR2 FQGNSA. Trimming stripped 1 base from V and 2 bases from J, with 6 bases between. The CDR3 has 14 residues. The CDR3 bases are TGTGCCAGCAGCTTAGGACAGGGCAATCAGCCCCAGCATTTT. It codes for CASSLGQGNQPQHF.

The chain employs TRBV6-5 and TRBJ2-7; TRBD1 aligns across 8 bases. With 5 bases clipped from V and 6 bases from J, the junction kept 12 bases outside the gene matches. The germline CDR1 and CDR2 sequences are MNHEY and SVGAGI. The CDR3 is 15 amino acids. The CDR3, as DNA: TGTGCCAGCAGTACCGCGGGCAGGGGGCTACGCGAGCAGTACTTC. This gives the protein CASSTAGRGLREQYF.

This chain joins TRBV2 and TRBJ2-1, with D possibly matching TRBD2 (6 bases). Germline V lookup: CDR1 SNHLY, CDR2 FYNNEI. The CDR3 spans 16 residues. The V end lost 6 bases, the J end lost 5 bases, and 20 bases lay between the germline ends. DNA of the CDR3: TGTGCCAGCAGCCACCTTGTAGGCGGGGAGCACAATGAGCAGTTCTTC. Translated: CASSHLVGGEHNEQFF. Full variable domain (outside the CDR3, taken from reference TRBV2 and TRBJ2-1): EPEVTQTPSHQVTQMGQEVILRCVPISNHLYFYWYRQILGQKVEFLVSFYNNEISEKSEIFDDQFSVERPDGSNFTLKIRSTKLEDSAMYFCASSHLVGGEHNEQFFGPGTRLTVL.

This clone has just a few counts. V and J are TRBV15 and TRBJ1-2; 7 bases are shared with TRBD1. Germline V lookup: CDR1 LNHNV, CDR2 YYDKDF (reference sequence). The CDR3 contains 13 residues. V lost 5 bases and J lost 8; bases outside the gene matches: 8. CDR3 nucleotides: TGTGCCACCAGCCGCCGACAGGGATGGGGCTACACCTTC. Amino acid sequence: CATSRRQGWGYTF.